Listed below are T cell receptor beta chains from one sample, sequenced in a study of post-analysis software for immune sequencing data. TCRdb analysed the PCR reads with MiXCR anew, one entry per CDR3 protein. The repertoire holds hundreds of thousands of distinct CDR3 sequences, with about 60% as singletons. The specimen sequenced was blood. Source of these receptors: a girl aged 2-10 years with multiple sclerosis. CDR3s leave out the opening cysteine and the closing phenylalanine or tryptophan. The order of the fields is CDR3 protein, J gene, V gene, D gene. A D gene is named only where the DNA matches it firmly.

CDR3aa: ASSLRGAREKLF
j_gene: TRBJ1-4
v_gene: TRBV7-2
d_gene: -

CDR3aa: ASSFQGDETQY
j_gene: TRBJ2-5
v_gene: TRBV5-4
d_gene: TRBD1

CDR3aa: SARDRGGGAAGANVLT
j_gene: TRBJ2-6
v_gene: TRBV20-1
d_gene: -

CDR3aa: ASSLYVGMNTEAF
j_gene: TRBJ1-1
v_gene: TRBV27
d_gene: -

CDR3aa: ASSQESSWGRETQY
j_gene: TRBJ2-5
v_gene: TRBV4-1
d_gene: -

CDR3aa: ASSFGTGGYGYT
j_gene: TRBJ1-2
v_gene: TRBV12-3/TRBV12-4
d_gene: TRBD1

CDR3aa: ATSGRTSGVSDTQY
j_gene: TRBJ2-3
v_gene: TRBV15
d_gene: TRBD2

CDR3aa: ASSTEGGGEQY
j_gene: TRBJ2-7
v_gene: TRBV2
d_gene: -

CDR3aa: ASSSPRRQGTTKTQY
j_gene: TRBJ2-5
v_gene: TRBV28
d_gene: TRBD1

CDR3aa: SVADREGYT
j_gene: TRBJ1-2
v_gene: TRBV29-1
d_gene: TRBD1

CDR3aa: SVDPGHTQY
j_gene: TRBJ2-3
v_gene: TRBV29-1
d_gene: -

CDR3aa: ASSQLPREKLF
j_gene: TRBJ1-4
v_gene: TRBV4-1
d_gene: -

CDR3aa: SASQAGFNYGYT
j_gene: TRBJ1-2
v_gene: TRBV20-1
d_gene: -

CDR3aa: ASTGTYGYT
j_gene: TRBJ1-2
v_gene: TRBV25-1
d_gene: -

CDR3aa: ASSDRLAGGGNEQF
j_gene: TRBJ2-1
v_gene: TRBV7-8
d_gene: TRBD2

CDR3aa: ASRAGLPTDTQY
j_gene: TRBJ2-3
v_gene: TRBV12-3/TRBV12-4
d_gene: -

CDR3aa: ASSQYLRGQETQY
j_gene: TRBJ2-5
v_gene: TRBV3-1
d_gene: -

CDR3aa: SAGTRGGYNEQF
j_gene: TRBJ2-1
v_gene: TRBV20-1
d_gene: TRBD2

CDR3aa: ASSFGRRRGSY
j_gene: TRBJ2-3
v_gene: TRBV11-2
d_gene: TRBD2

CDR3aa: ASRSPGLASPRKYNEQF
j_gene: TRBJ2-1
v_gene: TRBV7-2
d_gene: TRBD2

CDR3aa: ASSYGPYEAF
j_gene: TRBJ1-1
v_gene: TRBV6-2/TRBV6-3
d_gene: -

CDR3aa: ASSDVAGGNTQY
j_gene: TRBJ2-3
v_gene: TRBV10-2
d_gene: TRBD2

CDR3aa: ASKGRSTDTQY
j_gene: TRBJ2-3
v_gene: TRBV12-3/TRBV12-4
d_gene: -

CDR3aa: ASSAVTSGHLYNEQF
j_gene: TRBJ2-1
v_gene: TRBV6-1
d_gene: TRBD2

CDR3aa: ASSLGTGQSNQPQH
j_gene: TRBJ1-5
v_gene: TRBV5-1
d_gene: TRBD1

CDR3aa: SASPGTGQTNYGYT
j_gene: TRBJ1-2
v_gene: TRBV20-1
d_gene: TRBD1

CDR3aa: ASSLGGDSYNEQF
j_gene: TRBJ2-1
v_gene: TRBV5-1
d_gene: TRBD2

CDR3aa: ASSGRLGGTSGRRSYNEQF
j_gene: TRBJ2-1
v_gene: TRBV11-1
d_gene: TRBD2

CDR3aa: ASSHPRRAPYEQY
j_gene: TRBJ2-7
v_gene: TRBV7-2
d_gene: -

CDR3aa: ASSDKAGATDTQY
j_gene: TRBJ2-3
v_gene: TRBV6-4
d_gene: TRBD2

CDR3aa: SVTSTNYGYT
j_gene: TRBJ1-2
v_gene: TRBV29-1
d_gene: -

CDR3aa: ASSLSQGANVLT
j_gene: TRBJ2-6
v_gene: TRBV7-8
d_gene: -

CDR3aa: AGSIRQGPYEQY
j_gene: -
v_gene: TRBV6-5
d_gene: TRBD1

CDR3aa: SASPGQGDGLHGYT
j_gene: TRBJ1-2
v_gene: TRBV20-1
d_gene: TRBD1

CDR3aa: ASSLLGQAVTDTQY
j_gene: TRBJ2-3
v_gene: TRBV13
d_gene: TRBD1

CDR3aa: ASSHVGQGTVGYT
j_gene: TRBJ1-2
v_gene: TRBV4-1
d_gene: TRBD1

CDR3aa: ASSAQGAKGEAF
j_gene: TRBJ1-1
v_gene: TRBV7-9
d_gene: TRBD1

CDR3aa: ASSFGGGRGYT
j_gene: TRBJ1-2
v_gene: TRBV7-2
d_gene: -

CDR3aa: SVSGQYEQY
j_gene: TRBJ2-7
v_gene: TRBV29-1
d_gene: TRBD1

CDR3aa: ASSSARRQVSYEQY
j_gene: TRBJ2-7
v_gene: TRBV27
d_gene: -

CDR3aa: ASSSRPEWGPNYGYT
j_gene: TRBJ1-2
v_gene: TRBV7-6
d_gene: -

CDR3aa: ASSYGRGTGYSGANVLT
j_gene: TRBJ2-6
v_gene: TRBV6-5
d_gene: TRBD1

CDR3aa: SAGRGTGLYEQY
j_gene: TRBJ2-7
v_gene: TRBV20-1
d_gene: TRBD1

CDR3aa: ASSFRGGAYNEQF
j_gene: TRBJ2-1
v_gene: TRBV7-8
d_gene: -

CDR3aa: ASGGPEGLQETQY
j_gene: TRBJ2-5
v_gene: TRBV6-6
d_gene: -

CDR3aa: ASSGQGLGDIQY
j_gene: -
v_gene: TRBV2
d_gene: -

CDR3aa: ASSGGLTYEQY
j_gene: TRBJ2-7
v_gene: TRBV12-3/TRBV12-4
d_gene: TRBD2

CDR3aa: ASSARDSAFGNTIY
j_gene: TRBJ1-3
v_gene: TRBV7-2
d_gene: TRBD1

CDR3aa: SVLQGAHYGYT
j_gene: TRBJ1-2
v_gene: TRBV29-1
d_gene: TRBD1

CDR3aa: ASSLEGHYGYT
j_gene: TRBJ1-2
v_gene: TRBV7-9
d_gene: -

CDR3aa: SAGGQGNNEQF
j_gene: TRBJ2-1
v_gene: TRBV20-1
d_gene: TRBD1